Below are 4 T cell receptor beta chains sequenced from a single sample in a study of T cell responses to AZD1222 COVID-19 vaccine. Data came from immunoSEQ multiplex PCR; TCRdb stores just in-frame clones and leaves some out. The table has about 170,000 clones, around 88% seen once. Material: peripheral blood, obtained 28 days after the second AZD1222 dose. The origin of the receptors is an adult who received the AZD1222 COVID-19 vaccine.

This chain joins TRBV7-9 and TRBJ1-2; 7 bases line up with TRBD1. With 5 bases clipped from V and 5 bases from J, the junction kept 5 bases outside the gene matches. The V gene's germline CDR1 is SEHNR and CDR2 FQNEAQ (reference sequence). CDR3 length equals 13 residues. This CDR3 is CASSVGQFYGYTF. In DNA, the CDR3 is TGTGCCAGCAGCGTGGGACAGTTTTATGGCTACACCTTC.

The sample holds a few counts of this clone. The chain couples TRBV5-1 to TRBJ1-2; a weak D match, TRBD1 (6 bases). V shed 0 bases and J shed 6 bases, with 21 bases lying between them. This CDR3 comprises 17 residues. CDR1 SGHRS and CDR2 YFSETQ come from the germline V gene. DNA for the CDR3: TGCGCCAGCAGCTTGGACCCGGGGGCAAAAGGTTCTGATGGCTACACCTTC. Translating it yields CASSLDPGAKGSDGYTF.

The chain recombines TRBV18 with TRBJ2-7; D remains ambiguous. V shed 6 bases and J shed 1 base, with 13 bases lying between them. The CDR3 is 14 residues long. The germline V gene has CDR1 KGHSH and CDR2 LQKENI. This CDR3 is CASSQETSSYEQYF. The DNA of the CDR3 is TGTGCCAGCTCTCAGGAGACAAGTTCCTACGAGCAGTACTTC.

The chain joins TRBV30 to TRBJ1-6; TRBD1 matches at 7 bases. The ends lost 0 bases at V and 9 bases at J; junction bases unmatched: 11. In germline, CDR1 is GTSNPN, CDR2 SVGIG (reference sequence). The CDR3 loop spans 16 amino acids. CDR3 DNA sequence: TGTGCCTGGAGTGTCCCGGGACAGAGAGGGGTTTCACCCCTCCACTTT. Protein sequence: CAWSVPGQRGVSPLHF.